The 21 T cell receptor beta chains presented below share a single source sample, sequenced in a study of T cells after posttransplantation cyclophosphamide. Repertoires were generated with immunoSEQ multiplex PCR, while TCRdb's copy carries only in-frame clones and drops some. In the table there are some 25,000 clones, 86% of which are singletons. Sequenced: PBMCs. These receptors were collected from a woman in her sixties or seventies with a blood cancer, CMV-positive, and with a related stem cell donor.

The gene calls are TRBV6-1 and TRBJ1-2, with 9 positions matching TRBD1. This CDR3 is 14 amino acids long. In germline, CDR1 is MNHNS, CDR2 SASEGT. V shed 6 bases, J shed 6 bases, and the junction held 8 bases outside the gene matches. The CDR3 protein is CASSLDRGSNGYTF. In nucleotides, the CDR3 is TGTGCCAGCAGCCTAGACAGGGGGTCAAATGGCTACACCTTC.

This chain joins TRBV4-1 and TRBJ2-7; 9 bases match TRBD2. CDR3 size: 15 residues. Germline loops: CDR1 MGHRA, CDR2 YSYEKL. With 3 bases clipped from V and 2 bases from J, the junction kept 5 bases outside the gene matches. DNA of the CDR3: TGCGCCAGCAGCCAGAGCGGGAGGCTCCCCTACGAGCAGTACTTC. Encoded protein: CASSQSGRLPYEQYF.

The CDR3 bases are TGTGCCACCAGCAGAGATTATTCGTGGACAGGTTCAGAGACCCAGTACTTC. This gives the protein CATSRDYSWTGSETQYF. The chain joins TRBV15 to TRBJ2-5; TRBD1 aligns across 7 bases. In germline, CDR1 is LNHNV, CDR2 YYDKDF (reference sequence). J gave up 4 bases and V 0 bases, and 11 bases lay outside the gene matches. The CDR3 has 17 amino acids.

The chain employs TRBV9 and TRBJ2-1; a possible D gene is TRBD1 (5 bases). Germline values: CDR1 SGDLS, CDR2 YYNGEE. Trimming stripped 4 bases from V and 6 bases from J, with 17 bases between. The CDR3 length is 15 residues. The DNA of the CDR3 is TGTGCCAGCAGCCAAGTTGGGGCATGGATCAATGAGCAGTTCTTC. This translates into CASSQVGAWINEQFF. The whole variable domain, remainder taken from reference TRBV9 and TRBJ2-1, is DSGVTQTPKHLITATGQRVTLRCSPRSGDLSVYWYQQSLDQGLQFLIQYYNGEERAKGNILERFSAQQFPDLHSELNLSSLELGDSALYFCASSQVGAWINEQFFGPGTRLTVL.

This chain links TRBV6-1 with TRBJ2-5, with 11 bases lining up with TRBD2. The V gene's germline CDR1 is MNHNS and CDR2 SASEGT. CDR3 length equals 17 residues. The V and J ends lost 4 bases and 7 bases, in that order; junction bases with no gene match: 14. Here the CDR3 DNA reads TGTGCCAGCAGTGCCTCAAGGATACTAGCGGGAGCGGCGACCCAGTACTTC. The encoded protein is CASSASRILAGAATQYF.

The chain is built from TRBV5-1 and TRBJ2-2; a weak D match, TRBD1 (6 bases). The CDR3 extends over 15 amino acids. Trimming removed 6 bases at V and 4 bases at J, with 16 bases between. Germline V CDR1 and CDR2: SGHRS, YFSETQ. The CDR3 DNA follows: TGCGCCAGCAACCAGGACAGTTGGAGCACCGGGGAGCTGTTTTTT. This encodes CASNQDSWSTGELFF.

J is TRBJ2-7 and V is TRBV4-1; 7 bases match TRBD1. Trimming removed 4 bases from V and 6 bases from J; junction bases left unmatched: 18. The CDR3 contains 17 residues. Germline V gene data show CDR1 as MGHRA and CDR2 as YSYEKL. The CDR3 DNA reads TGCGCCAGCAGCCCCCTGTTCGTAGCGCAGGGGGAAGTCGAGCAGTACTTC. Translating it yields CASSPLFVAQGEVEQYF.

The chain is built from TRBV7-2 and TRBJ1-5; 9 positions match TRBD1. The CDR3 covers 17 residues. The V and J ends lost 3 bases and 4 bases, in that order; junction bases with no gene match: 10. Germline V gene sequence: CDR1 SGHTA, CDR2 FQGNSA. CDR3 DNA: TGTGCCAGCAGCTTCCGAACAGGGGGCTGGGGTAATCAGCCCCAGCATTTT. Translating gives CASSFRTGGWGNQPQHF.

This chain uses TRBV10-1 with TRBJ2-2, with 10 bases that match TRBD2. Germline V gene sequence: CDR1 WNHNN, CDR2 SYGVQD (reference sequence). The ends lost 4 bases at V and 5 bases at J; junction bases unmatched: 4. The CDR3 is made up of 15 amino acids. In DNA form, the CDR3 reads TGCGCCAGCAGTGTTAATAGCGGGAGGACCGGGGAGCTGTTTTTT. It translates to CASSVNSGRTGELFF.

The chain links TRBV6-1 to TRBJ2-7; D unresolved. The CDR3 is 14 amino acids. Germline V gene data show CDR1 as MNHNS and CDR2 as SASEGT. With 2 bases removed from V and 6 bases from J, the gap between germline ends came to 14 bases. CDR3 in amino acids: CASSETMTSLEQYF. Written as DNA, the CDR3 is TGTGCCAGCAGTGAAACGATGACTTCCCTCGAGCAGTACTTC.

J is TRBJ2-3 and V is TRBV5-5; TRBD2 might be the D (6 bases). CDR3 length: 14 residues. V lost 5 bases, J lost 6 bases, and 16 bases lay in between. CDR1 is SGHKS, CDR2 YYEKEE, per germline (reference sequence). The CDR3 coding sequence is TGTGCCAGCAGGACCACGGATGCGGGGGATACGCAGTATTTT. Protein product: CASRTTDAGDTQYF.

The chain employs TRBV7-2 and TRBJ2-5; 8 positions agree with TRBD1. Germline CDR1 SGHTA, CDR2 FQGNSA. The CDR3 covers 15 residues. V gave up 5 bases and J gave up 5 bases; unmatched junction bases: 10. As DNA, the CDR3 is TGTGCCAGCAGCCAACAGGGGGGAGTTGGGGAGACCCAGTACTTC. This codes for CASSQQGGVGETQYF.

The genes are TRBV5-1 and TRBJ2-6; possible D gene TRBD2, 5 bases. The germline V and J ends were trimmed by 3 bases and 4 bases, with 11 bases remaining between them. Germline lookup yields CDR1 SGHRS and CDR2 YFSETQ. This CDR3 contains 15 residues. CDR3 DNA sequence: TGCGCCAGCAGCTACTCTGCGGGCGGGGCCAACGTCCTGACTTTC. Translating gives CASSYSAGGANVLTF. The whole variable domain, filled in from reference TRBV5-1 and TRBJ2-6, reads KAGVTQTPRYLIKTRGQQVTLSCSPISGHRSVSWYQQTPGQGLQFLFEYFSETQRNKGNFPGRFSGRQFSNSRSEMNVSTLELGDSALYLCASSYSAGGANVLTFGAGSRLTVL.

The chain recombines TRBV6-1 with TRBJ2-5; TRBD2 aligns across 10 bases. The better agreement between TRBJ2-7 and the DNA end casts doubt on the J call. Germline values: CDR1 MNHNS, CDR2 SASEGT. CDR3 size: 18 residues. The CDR3 reads CASSEALPGLAGVDEQYF. DNA of the CDR3: TGTGCCAGCAGTGAAGCGCTTCCGGGGCTAGCGGGAGTGGACGAGCAGTACTTC.

The chain links TRBV27 to TRBJ1-1; TRBD1 matches at 7 bases. The CDR3 runs 15 residues. Germline V gives CDR1 MNHEY, CDR2 SMNVEV (reference sequence). The junction had 4 bases not matched to a gene; V was cut back by 2 bases and J by 1 base. The CDR3 coding sequence is TGTGCCAGCAGTTTAGGGGCAGGGGGGAACACTGAAGCTTTCTTT. This sequence encodes CASSLGAGGNTEAFF.

This clone was observed a single time. This chain connects TRBV2 to TRBJ2-2, with TRBD2 identical over 9 bases. Germline V CDR1 and CDR2: SNHLY, FYNNEI. CDR3 length: 15 residues. V lost 8 bases to trimming and J lost 4 bases; unmatched junction nucleotides: 8. The CDR3 is CASGGAGGPTGELFF. DNA of the CDR3: TGTGCCAGCGGTGGGGCGGGAGGGCCCACCGGGGAGCTGTTTTTT.

In its sample, this clone was seen a few times. V is TRBV2 and J is TRBJ1-1; D call uncertain. The CDR3 runs 16 residues. V was pared by 3 bases and J by 4 bases, with 18 bases between. CDR1 is SNHLY, CDR2 FYNNEI, per germline. DNA for the CDR3: TGTGCCAGCAGTGAGGAGGCGGTGCTCTCGGGCACTGAAGCTTTCTTT. It specifies CASSEEAVLSGTEAFF.

The chain is built from TRBV9 and TRBJ2-5, with a tentative D call TRBD1 (6 bases). The CDR3 runs to 15 residues. Looked up from germline, CDR1 is SGDLS and CDR2 is YYNGEE. V was trimmed by 4 bases and J by 2 bases, leaving 15 bases between them. In DNA, the CDR3 is TGTGCCAGCAGCTATCGTGGGGGCACACAAGAGACCCAGTACTTC. Translating it yields CASSYRGGTQETQYF.

The chain joins TRBV10-1 to TRBJ2-3; D might be TRBD1 (5 bases). The CDR3 runs 15 residues. The germline V and J ends were trimmed by 4 bases and 4 bases, with 15 bases remaining between them. Germline values: CDR1 WNHNN, CDR2 SYGVQD (reference sequence). The CDR3 DNA reads TGCGCCAGCAGTGTGGACATATCTTTTTCAGATACGCAGTATTTT. This gives the protein CASSVDISFSDTQYF.

The chain uses TRBV4-1 and TRBJ1-1; D gene unclear. Trimming shortened V by 4 bases and J by 7 bases, and 19 bases separated the two germline ends. The CDR3 totals 15 residues. CDR1 MGHRA and CDR2 YSYEKL come from the germline V gene. CDR3 sequence (DNA): TGCGCCAGCAGCCCTACGGTACTATTAAAGGATGAAGCTTTCTTT. This translates into CASSPTVLLKDEAFF.

This rearrangement joins TRBV7-6 to TRBJ2-7; 8 bases are shared with TRBD2. Germline trimming cut 1 base from V and 7 bases from J; bases unmatched to any gene: 12. This CDR3 spans 16 amino acids. The germline gives CDR1 SGHVS, CDR2 FNYEAQ. The CDR3 is CASSLDSASGLREQYF. Written as DNA, the CDR3 is TGTGCCAGCAGCTTAGATTCCGCTAGCGGGTTGCGGGAGCAGTACTTC.